This TCR beta chain was documented in a study of shared clonotypes between healthy human individuals. Trimming took 0 bases from V and 4 from J, leaving 18 bases between them. The CDR3 loop spans 17 amino acids. CDR1 and CDR2 (germline): SGHNT, YYREEE (reference sequence). Several immunoSEQ plates received, in even portions, the genomic DNA of each subset. Original processing methods: Without quality scores, immunoSEQ junctional reads could not be filtered like full-length reads. Produced via immunoSEQ multiplex PCR; TCRdb's table is partial and in-frame only. V, J and clone size are those of that table, while D and trimming were read from the DNA. The sample includes 2 million to 3 million clones, over 85% of them seen just once. Nashville, Tennessee was home to all donors, who were Caucasian adults. The split of CD4+ cells yielded CD45RA+ naive and CD45RA-negative memory subsets.

The receptor comes from a man aged 18-30 years in good health. Some clones in this sample may be carry-over from other donors' samples. This chain joins TRBV5-4 and TRBJ2-3; D is ambiguous. The sequenced material came from naive CD4+ T cells from PBMCs. Subset here: CD45RA+ positively selected. CDR3 sequence: CASSLVIALNAADTQYF. Here the CDR3 DNA reads TGTGCCAGCAGCTTGGTAATAGCCCTCAATGCGGCAGATACGCAGTATTTT. The full variable domain, completed using reference TRBV5-4 and TRBJ2-3, is ETGVTQSPTHLIKTRGQQVTLRCSSQSGHNTVSWYQQALGQGPQFIFQYYREEENGRGNFPPRFSGLQFPNYSSELNVNALELDDSALYLCASSLVIALNAADTQYFGPGTRLTVL.